This TCR beta chain emerged from a study of shared clonotypes between healthy human individuals. Across the study: CD4 naive and CD4 memory each took three plates per donor, while CD8 naive took two and CD8 memory one.

Produced via immunoSEQ multiplex PCR; TCRdb's table is partial and in-frame only. The sample includes approximately 1,500,000 clones, 98% of them seen just once. CDR3 size: 14 residues. V lost 4 bases, J lost 3 bases, and 13 bases lay in between. Germline assignment: CDR1 SGDLS and CDR2 YYNGEE. Study results and limitations: Estimated richness was generally greater in naive than memory subsets. Four donors showed sharing of 4.5% to 6% of naive CD4 clonotypes. Relative to clonotypes present in all four donors, those not shared had lower generation probabilities.

Of note for this clone: What it recognizes is unknown.

Sample: naive CD4+ T cells sorted from blood. Indicated subset: CD45RA+ positively selected. V and J are TRBV9 and TRBJ1-2; no reliable D call. The origin of this receptor is a man aged 25 to 40 in good health. CDR3 DNA: TGTGCCAGCAGCTTGACACCCGGGGACTATGGCTACACCTTC. This codes for CASSLTPGDYGYTF.